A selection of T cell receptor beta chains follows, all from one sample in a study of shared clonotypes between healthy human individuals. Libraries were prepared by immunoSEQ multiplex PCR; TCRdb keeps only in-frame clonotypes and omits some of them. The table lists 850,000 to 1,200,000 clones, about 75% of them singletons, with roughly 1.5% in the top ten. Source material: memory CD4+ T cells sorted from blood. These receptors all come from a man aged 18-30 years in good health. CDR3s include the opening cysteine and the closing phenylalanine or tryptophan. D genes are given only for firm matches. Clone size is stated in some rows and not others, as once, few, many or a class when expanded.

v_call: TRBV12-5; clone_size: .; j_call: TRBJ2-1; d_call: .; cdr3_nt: TGTGCTAGTGGTTTACCGAACAATGAGCAGTTCTTC; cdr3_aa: CASGLPNNEQFF
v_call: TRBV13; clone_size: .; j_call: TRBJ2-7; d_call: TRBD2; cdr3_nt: TGTGCCAGCAGCTTAGTAGCGGGGTCCTCCTACGAGCAGTACTTC; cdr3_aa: CASSLVAGSSYEQYF
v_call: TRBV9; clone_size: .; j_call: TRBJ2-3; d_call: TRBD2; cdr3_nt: TGTGCCAGCAGCGTAGGGGAGACTAGCGGGGTAGTCGCAGATACGCAGTATTTT; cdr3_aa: CASSVGETSGVVADTQYF
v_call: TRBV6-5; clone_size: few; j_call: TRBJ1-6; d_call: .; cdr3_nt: TGTGCCAGCAGTTCGGGGGGGTCCCTCCACTTT; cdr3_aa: CASSSGGSLHF
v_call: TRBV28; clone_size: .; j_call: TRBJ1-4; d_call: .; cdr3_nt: TGTGCCAGCAGTATGGGGGGAGGTGATGAAAAACTGTTTTTT; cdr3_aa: CASSMGGGDEKLFF
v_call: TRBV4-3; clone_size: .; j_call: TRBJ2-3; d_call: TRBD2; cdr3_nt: TGCGCCAGCAGCCACGGAGAGCGGGAGAGAACAGATACGCAGTATTTT; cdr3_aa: CASSHGERERTDTQYF
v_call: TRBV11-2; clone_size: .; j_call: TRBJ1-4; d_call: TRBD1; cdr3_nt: TGTGCCAGCAGCCCAAGTGCGGGACAGGGGCGGAATGAAAAACTGTTTTTT; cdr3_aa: CASSPSAGQGRNEKLFF
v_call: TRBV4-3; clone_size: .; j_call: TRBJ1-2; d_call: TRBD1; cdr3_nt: TGCGCCAGCAGCCAAATCTCAGGGGGAAAGGTTGGCTACACCTTC; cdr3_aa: CASSQISGGKVGYTF
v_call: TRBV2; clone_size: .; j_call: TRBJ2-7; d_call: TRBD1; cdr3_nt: TGTGCCAGCAGTGGAGGGGACAGGGTTCGCGCGGGCGAGCAGTACTTC; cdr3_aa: CASSGGDRVRAGEQYF
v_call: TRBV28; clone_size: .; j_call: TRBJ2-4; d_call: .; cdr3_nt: TGTGCCAGCAGCCCCAGGGGGGGCAAAAACATTCAGTACTTC; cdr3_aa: CASSPRGGKNIQYF
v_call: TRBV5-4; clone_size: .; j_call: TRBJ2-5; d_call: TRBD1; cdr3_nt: TGTGCCAGCAGCTTGGGGGACAGGACCAAAGAGACCCAGTACTTC; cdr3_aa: CASSLGDRTKETQYF
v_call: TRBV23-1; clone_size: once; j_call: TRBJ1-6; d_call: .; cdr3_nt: TGCGCCAGCAGTCAATTGGCGGGTAGGAATTCACCCCTCCACTTT; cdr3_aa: CASSQLAGRNSPLHF
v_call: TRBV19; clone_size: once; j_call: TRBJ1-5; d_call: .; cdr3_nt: TGTGCCAGTAGTATGACAGCAGGGGTCAATCAGCCCCAGCATTTT; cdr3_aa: CASSMTAGVNQPQHF
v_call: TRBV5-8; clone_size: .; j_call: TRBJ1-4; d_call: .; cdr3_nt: TGTGCCAGCAGCTTGGGGTCCGGAAGTACGAACAATGAAAAACTGTTTTTT; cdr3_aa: CASSLGSGSTNNEKLFF
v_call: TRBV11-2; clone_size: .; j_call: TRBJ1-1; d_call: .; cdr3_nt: TGTGCCAGCAGCTTAAAGGGGGGGTGGGAAGCTTTCTTT; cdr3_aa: CASSLKGGWEAFF
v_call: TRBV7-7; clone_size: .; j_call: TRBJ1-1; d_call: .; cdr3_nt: TGTGCTAGCAGCTCTAGTCTGAACACTGAAGCTTTCTTT; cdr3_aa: CASSSSLNTEAFF
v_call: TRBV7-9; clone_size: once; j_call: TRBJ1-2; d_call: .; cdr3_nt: TGTGCCAGCAGAAAGGAGGGGCGACTTAGGGGCTACACCTTC; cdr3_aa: CASRKEGRLRGYTF
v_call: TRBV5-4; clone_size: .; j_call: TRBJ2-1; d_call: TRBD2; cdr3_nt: TGTGCCAGCAGCTTGAAGGTACTAGCGGGGATTCGAGGGAATGAGCAGTTCTTC; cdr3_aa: CASSLKVLAGIRGNEQFF
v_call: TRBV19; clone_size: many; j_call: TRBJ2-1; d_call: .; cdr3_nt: TGTGCCAGTAGTCCCGTTAGGCCATTAGGCAATGAGCAGTTCTTC; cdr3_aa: CASSPVRPLGNEQFF
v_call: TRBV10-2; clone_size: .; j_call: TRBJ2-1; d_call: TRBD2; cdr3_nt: TGCGCCAGCAAGACAGCGGGAGAGGGCAATGAGCAGTTCTTC; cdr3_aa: CASKTAGEGNEQFF
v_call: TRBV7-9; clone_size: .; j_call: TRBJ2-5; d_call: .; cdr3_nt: TGTGCCAGCAGCGCAGACTGGGCACAAGAGACCCAGTACTTC; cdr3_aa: CASSADWAQETQYF
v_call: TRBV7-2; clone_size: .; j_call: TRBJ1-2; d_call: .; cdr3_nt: TGTGCCAGCAGCTTAGCTAGACAGAACGTCGGCTACACCTTC; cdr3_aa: CASSLARQNVGYTF
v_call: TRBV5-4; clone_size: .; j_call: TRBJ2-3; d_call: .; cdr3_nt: TGTGCCAGCAGCTTGGTTCTCCCAGATACGCAGTATTTT; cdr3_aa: CASSLVLPDTQYF
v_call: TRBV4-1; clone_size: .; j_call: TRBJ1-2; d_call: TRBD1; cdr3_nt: TGCGCCAGCAGCCCAATGGGGGACAGTATTAACTATGGCTACACCTTC; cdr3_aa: CASSPMGDSINYGYTF
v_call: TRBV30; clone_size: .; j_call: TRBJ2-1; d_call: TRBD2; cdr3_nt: TGTGCCTGGAGATCTAGCGGGAGGCTTGAGCAGTTCTTC; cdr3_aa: CAWRSSGRLEQFF
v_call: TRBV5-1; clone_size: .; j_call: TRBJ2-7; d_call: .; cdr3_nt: TGCGCCAGCAGCGTGAATACAGGATACGAGCAGTACTTC; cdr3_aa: CASSVNTGYEQYF
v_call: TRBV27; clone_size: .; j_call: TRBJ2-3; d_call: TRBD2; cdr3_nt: TGTGCCAGCAGGTCTAGCGGGGGCACAGATACGCAGTATTTT; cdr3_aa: CASRSSGGTDTQYF
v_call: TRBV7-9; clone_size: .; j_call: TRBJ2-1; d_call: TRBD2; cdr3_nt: TGTGCCAGCAGCGCACGACTAGCGGGGCATGAGCAGTTCTTC; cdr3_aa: CASSARLAGHEQFF
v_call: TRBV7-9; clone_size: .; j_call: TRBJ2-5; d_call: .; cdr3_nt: TGTGCCAGCAGCTTAGTAGGGGCAGAGACCCAGTACTTC; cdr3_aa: CASSLVGAETQYF